Here is one TCR beta chain with its context. Its antigen is as yet unknown. TCRdb fed the 5' RACE reads into MiXCR, producing one record per CDR3 protein. The top ten clones hold 4.5% to 6% of a sample with around 150,000 distinct CDR3 sequences, approximately 32% of them seen once. The CDR3 totals 16 residues. V trimming: 3 bases; J trimming: 6 bases; junction bases outside the gene matches: 10. CDR1 and CDR2 from the germline V gene are DFQATT and SNEGSKA (reference sequence). The data were obtained in a study of CD8 T cells in ankylosing spondylitis. Findings of the study overall: Past studies reported some motif variants in reactive arthritis synovial fluid and blood. The study looked at matched synovial fluid samples from ankylosing spondylitis patients. Disease-linked clones were reported to be significantly enriched there. Blood of patients with ankylosing spondylitis appeared to be characterized by a TCR beta motif of seven or eight highly homologous variants.

The sequenced sample consisted of synovial fluid, either unsorted or a sorted T cell fraction (not recorded which). The chain recombines TRBV20-1 with TRBJ1-6; the match to TRBD1 covers 8 bases. The clonotype was recovered from a male donor with ankylosing spondylitis. The CDR3 region has the DNA TGCAGTGCTAGTCCCACCTCGACAGGGGCTAATTCACCCCTCCACTTT. Its protein product is CSASPTSTGANSPLHF.